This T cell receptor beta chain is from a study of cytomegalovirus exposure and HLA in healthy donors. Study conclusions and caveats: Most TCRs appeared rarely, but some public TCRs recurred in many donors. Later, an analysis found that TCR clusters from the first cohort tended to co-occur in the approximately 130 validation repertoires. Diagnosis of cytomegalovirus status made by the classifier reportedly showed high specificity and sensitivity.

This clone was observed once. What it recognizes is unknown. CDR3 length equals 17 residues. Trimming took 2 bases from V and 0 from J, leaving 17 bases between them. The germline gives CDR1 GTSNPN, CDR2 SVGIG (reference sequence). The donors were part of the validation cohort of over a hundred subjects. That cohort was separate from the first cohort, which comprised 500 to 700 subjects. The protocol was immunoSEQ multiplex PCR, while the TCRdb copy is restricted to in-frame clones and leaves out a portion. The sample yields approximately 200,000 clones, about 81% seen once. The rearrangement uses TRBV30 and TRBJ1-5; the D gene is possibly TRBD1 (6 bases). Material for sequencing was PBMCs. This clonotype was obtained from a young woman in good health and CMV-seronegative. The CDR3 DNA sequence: TGTGCCTGGAGTTCCCGAGAGGGGGTGTATAGCAATCAGCCCCAGCATTTT. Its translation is CAWSSREGVYSNQPQHF.